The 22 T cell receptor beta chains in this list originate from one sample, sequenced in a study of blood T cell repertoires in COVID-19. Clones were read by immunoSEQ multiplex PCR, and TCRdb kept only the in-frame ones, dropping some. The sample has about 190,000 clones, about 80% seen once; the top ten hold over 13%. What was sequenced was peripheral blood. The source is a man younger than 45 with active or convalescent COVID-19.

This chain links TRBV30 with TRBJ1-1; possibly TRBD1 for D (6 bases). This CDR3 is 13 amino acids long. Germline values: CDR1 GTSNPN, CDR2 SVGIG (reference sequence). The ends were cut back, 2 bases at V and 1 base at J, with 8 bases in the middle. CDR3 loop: CAWSRDTNTEAFF. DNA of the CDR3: TGTGCCTGGAGTCGGGACACGAACACTGAAGCTTTCTTT.

CDR3 amino acids: CAISTSGGQGGETQYF. In nucleotides, the CDR3 is TGTGCCATCAGCACTAGCGGGGGCCAAGGGGGAGAGACCCAGTACTTC. The chain has TRBV10-3 and TRBJ2-5, with 11 bases identical to TRBD2. CDR3 size: 16 residues. J was trimmed by 4 bases and V by 6 bases; bases with no gene match: 10. Germline loops: CDR1 ENHRY, CDR2 SYGVKD.

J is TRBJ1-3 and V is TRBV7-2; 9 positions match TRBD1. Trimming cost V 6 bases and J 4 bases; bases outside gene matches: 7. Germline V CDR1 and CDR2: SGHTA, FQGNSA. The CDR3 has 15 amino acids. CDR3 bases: TGTGCCAGCAGTTTTACAGGGGGCAGGGGAAACACCATATATTTT. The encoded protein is CASSFTGGRGNTIYF. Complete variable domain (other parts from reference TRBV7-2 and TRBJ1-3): GAGVSQSPSNKVTEKGKDVELRCDPISGHTALYWYRQSLGQGLEFLIYFQGNSAPDKSGLPSDRFSAERTGGSVSTLTIQRTQQEDSAVYLCASSFTGGRGNTIYFGEGSWLTVV.

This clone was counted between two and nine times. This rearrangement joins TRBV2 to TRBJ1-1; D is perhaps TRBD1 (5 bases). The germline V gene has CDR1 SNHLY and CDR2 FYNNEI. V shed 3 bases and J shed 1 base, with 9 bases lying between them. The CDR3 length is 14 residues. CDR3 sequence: CASSDWTPNTEAFF. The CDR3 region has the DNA TGTGCCAGCAGTGACTGGACACCGAACACTGAAGCTTTCTTT.

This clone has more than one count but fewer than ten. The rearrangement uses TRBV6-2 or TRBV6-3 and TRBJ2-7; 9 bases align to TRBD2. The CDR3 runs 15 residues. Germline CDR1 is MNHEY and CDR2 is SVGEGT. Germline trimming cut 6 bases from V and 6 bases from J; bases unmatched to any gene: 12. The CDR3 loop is CASSRVSAGGREQYF. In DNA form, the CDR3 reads TGTGCCAGCAGCCGCGTGTCGGCGGGAGGGCGCGAGCAGTACTTC.

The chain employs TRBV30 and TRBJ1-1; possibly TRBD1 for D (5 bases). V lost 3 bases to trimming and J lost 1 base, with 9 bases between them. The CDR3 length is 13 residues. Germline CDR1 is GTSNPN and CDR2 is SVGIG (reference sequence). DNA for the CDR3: TGTGCCTGGAGCGATGGACAGAACACTGAAGCTTTCTTT. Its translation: CAWSDGQNTEAFF.

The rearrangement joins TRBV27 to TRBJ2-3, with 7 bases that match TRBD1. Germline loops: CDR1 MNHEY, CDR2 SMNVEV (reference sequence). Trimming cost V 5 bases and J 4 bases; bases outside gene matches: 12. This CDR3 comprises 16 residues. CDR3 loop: CASSIYDRVGADTQYF. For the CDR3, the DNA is TGTGCCAGCAGTATCTACGACAGGGTTGGGGCAGATACGCAGTATTTT.

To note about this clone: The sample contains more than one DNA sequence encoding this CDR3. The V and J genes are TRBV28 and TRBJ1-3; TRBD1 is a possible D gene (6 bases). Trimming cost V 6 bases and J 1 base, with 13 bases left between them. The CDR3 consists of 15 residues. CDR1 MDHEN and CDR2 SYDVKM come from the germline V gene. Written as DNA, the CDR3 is TGTGCCAGCAGCTCCGACAGGACTTCTGGAAACACCATATATTTT. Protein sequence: CASSSDRTSGNTIYF.

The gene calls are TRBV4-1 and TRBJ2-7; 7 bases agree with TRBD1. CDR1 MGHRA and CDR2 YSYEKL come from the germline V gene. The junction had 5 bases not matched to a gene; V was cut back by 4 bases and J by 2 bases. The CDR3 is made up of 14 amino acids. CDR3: CASSPRQGPYEQYV. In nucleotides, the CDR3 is TGCGCCAGCAGCCCCAGACAGGGTCCCTACGAGCAGTACGTC.

In DNA, the CDR3 is TGTGCCAGCAGCGTAGCGGGGATGAACACTGAAGCTTTCTTT. Its translation: CASSVAGMNTEAFF. This chain connects TRBV9 to TRBJ1-1; D remains unclear. Germline CDR1 SGDLS, CDR2 YYNGEE. V was cut by 0 bases and J by 0 bases, with 6 bases left in between. The CDR3 has 14 amino acids.

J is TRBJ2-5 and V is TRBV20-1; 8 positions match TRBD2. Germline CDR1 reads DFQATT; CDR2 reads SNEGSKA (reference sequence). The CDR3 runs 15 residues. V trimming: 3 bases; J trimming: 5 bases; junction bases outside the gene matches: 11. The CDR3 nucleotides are TGCAGTGCTAGTTTGGCGGGAGGTGGTGGGGAGACCCAGTACTTC. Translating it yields CSASLAGGGGETQYF.

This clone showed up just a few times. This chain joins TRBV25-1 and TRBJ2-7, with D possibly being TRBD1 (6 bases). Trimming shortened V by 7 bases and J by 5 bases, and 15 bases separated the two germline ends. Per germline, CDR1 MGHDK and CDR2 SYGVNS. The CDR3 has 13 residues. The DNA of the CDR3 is TGTGCCAGCAAGCACAGGGAATTTGACGAGCAGTACTTC. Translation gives CASKHREFDEQYF.

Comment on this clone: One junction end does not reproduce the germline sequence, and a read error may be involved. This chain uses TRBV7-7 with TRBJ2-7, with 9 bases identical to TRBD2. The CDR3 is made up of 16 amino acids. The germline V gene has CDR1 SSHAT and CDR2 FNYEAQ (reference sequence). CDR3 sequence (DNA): TGTGCTAGCAGCTTAGGGCCTAGCGGGATCTTGGGTGAGCAGTACTTC. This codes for CASSLGPSGILGEQYF.

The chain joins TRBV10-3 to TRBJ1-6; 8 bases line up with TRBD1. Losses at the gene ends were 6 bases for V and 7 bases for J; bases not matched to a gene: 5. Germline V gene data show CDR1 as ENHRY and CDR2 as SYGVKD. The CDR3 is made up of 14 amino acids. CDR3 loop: CAISVDRANSPLHF. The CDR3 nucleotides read TGTGCCATCAGCGTGGACAGGGCCAATTCACCCCTCCACTTT.

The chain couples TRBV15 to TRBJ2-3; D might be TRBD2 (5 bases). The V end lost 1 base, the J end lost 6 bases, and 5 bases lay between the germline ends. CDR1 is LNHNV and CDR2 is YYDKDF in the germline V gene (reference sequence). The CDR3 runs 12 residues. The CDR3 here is CATSRGGDTQYF. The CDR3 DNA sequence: TGTGCCACCAGCAGAGGCGGGGATACGCAGTATTTT.

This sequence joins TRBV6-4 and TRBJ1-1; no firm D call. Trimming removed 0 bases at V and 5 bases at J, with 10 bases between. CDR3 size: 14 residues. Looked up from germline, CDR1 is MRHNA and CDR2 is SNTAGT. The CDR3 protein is CASSDSPTGTEAFF. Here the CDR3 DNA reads TGTGCCAGCAGTGACTCCCCCACGGGAACTGAAGCTTTCTTT.

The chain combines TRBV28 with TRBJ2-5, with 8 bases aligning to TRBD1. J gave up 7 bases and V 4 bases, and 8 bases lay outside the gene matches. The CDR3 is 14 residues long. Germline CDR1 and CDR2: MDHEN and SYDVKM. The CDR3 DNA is TGTGCCAGCAGTTCAGGACAGGGTGCGAGGACCCAGTACTTC. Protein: CASSSGQGARTQYF.

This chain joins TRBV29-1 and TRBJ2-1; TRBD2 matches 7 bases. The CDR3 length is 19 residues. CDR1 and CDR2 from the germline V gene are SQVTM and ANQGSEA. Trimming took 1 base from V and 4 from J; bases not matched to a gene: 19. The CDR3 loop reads CSVEVGNWPSVGGYNEQFF. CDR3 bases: TGCAGCGTTGAAGTCGGGAACTGGCCTAGTGTCGGGGGGTACAATGAGCAGTTCTTC.

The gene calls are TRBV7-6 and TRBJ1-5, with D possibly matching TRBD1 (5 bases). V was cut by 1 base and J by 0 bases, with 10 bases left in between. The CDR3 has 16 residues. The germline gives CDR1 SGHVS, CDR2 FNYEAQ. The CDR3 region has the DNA TGTGCCAGCAGCTTAGAGGGGAGGGATAGCAATCAGCCCCAGCATTTT. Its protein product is CASSLEGRDSNQPQHF.

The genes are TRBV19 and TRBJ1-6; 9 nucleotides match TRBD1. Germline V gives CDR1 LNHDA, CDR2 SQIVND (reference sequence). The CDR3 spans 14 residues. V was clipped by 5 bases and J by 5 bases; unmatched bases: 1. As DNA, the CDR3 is TGTGCCAGTAGTCGGGACAGGGATAATTCACCCCTCCACTTT. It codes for CASSRDRDNSPLHF.

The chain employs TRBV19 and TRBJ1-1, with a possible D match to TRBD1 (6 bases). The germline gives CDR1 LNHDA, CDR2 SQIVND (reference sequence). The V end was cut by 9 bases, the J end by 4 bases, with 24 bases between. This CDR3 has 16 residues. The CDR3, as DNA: TGTGCCAGCCTCTCCGGGGGGCTAAGCTTTGGCACTGAAGCTTTCTTT. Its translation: CASLSGGLSFGTEAFF.

CDR3 in DNA: TGTGCCAGCAGGGAGCAGGGCGTCCAAGAGACCCAGTACTTC. This translates into CASREQGVQETQYF. This chain uses TRBV5-8 with TRBJ2-5; possibly TRBD1 for D (5 bases). Trimming pared 5 bases from V and 1 base from J, leaving 12 bases between. Per the germline V gene, CDR1 is SGHTS and CDR2 is YDEGEE. The CDR3 is 14 amino acids.